This T cell receptor (beta chain) emerged from a study of cytomegalovirus exposure and HLA in healthy donors. Those who donated were healthy bone marrow donors. Notes on the study in general: A previous analysis found most TCR beta V segments productive roughly 87% or roughly 30% of the time. HLA allele associations emerged for 16,951 TCR beta sequences in a later analysis, at 0.05 false discovery rate.

This clone was counted a few times. Its target is unknown. There are 15 residues in the CDR3. With 4 bases clipped from V and 3 bases from J, the junction kept 8 bases outside the gene matches. Germline loops: CDR1 SGHRS, CDR2 YFSETQ. The primer mix had 60 Vbeta and 13 Jbeta primers. Profiling relied on immunoSEQ multiplex PCR, and the TCRdb table lists in-frame clones only, not all of them. The sample includes 250,000 or so clones, around 85% of them seen just once. The TCR was taken from a human donor in good health. The V call is TRBV5-1, the J call TRBJ2-7; TRBD2 matches 9 bases. Sequences were obtained from PBMCs. CDR3 loop: CASSQTSGNSYEQYF. CDR3 bases: TGCGCCAGCAGCCAGACTAGCGGTAATAGCTACGAGCAGTACTTC.